A selection of T cell receptor beta chains follows, all from one sample in a study of shared clonotypes between healthy human individuals. Here immunoSEQ multiplex PCR was the method, and the copy in TCRdb shows in-frame clones only, minus some. This table has a few million clones, roughly 92% appearing once. Sequenced input: naive CD4+ T cells from PBMCs. These receptors were collected from a young man in good health. Some clones in this sample may be carry-over from other donors' samples. Both conserved end residues are part of each CDR3. D genes are given only for firm matches. Where a row states a size, it is once, few, many or the class of an expanded clone; other rows omit it.

cdr3_aa	v_call	cdr3_length	d_call	clone_size	j_call
CASSMDGLTNEKLFF	TRBV6-5	15	NA	NA	TRBJ1-4
CASKRRREGGNTIYF	TRBV6-5	15	NA	NA	TRBJ1-3
CASSYQASSSQFF	TRBV6-5	13	NA	NA	TRBJ2-1
CASSLEGGILYGYTF	TRBV28	15	NA	NA	TRBJ1-2
CAISDGSPLAKNIQYF	TRBV10-3	16	NA	NA	TRBJ2-4
CASSVLAKSTDTQYF	TRBV9	15	NA	NA	TRBJ2-3
CAWSVGVRSTDTQYF	TRBV30	15	NA	NA	TRBJ2-3
CASSAWTGPSYGYTF	TRBV9	15	TRBD1	NA	TRBJ1-2
CASSLVWGVTPGNQPQHF	TRBV7-8	18	NA	once	TRBJ1-5
CASSLDRNQPQHF	TRBV7-7	13	NA	NA	TRBJ1-5
CASSVAVGENTGELFF	TRBV9	16	NA	NA	TRBJ2-2
CASSFRLLNGGNEQFF	TRBV19	16	TRBD2	NA	TRBJ2-1
CASSLDRDTDTQYF	TRBV11-3	14	NA	NA	TRBJ2-3
CASSLLADSYEQYF	TRBV7-9	14	NA	NA	TRBJ2-7
CASSPADRGNTEAFF	TRBV5-8	15	TRBD1	NA	TRBJ1-1
CASSIRGLAGGGNVLTF	TRBV19	17	TRBD2	NA	TRBJ2-6
CASSGKGRNQPQHF	TRBV2	14	NA	NA	TRBJ1-5
CASSIDGRRGGEAFF	TRBV19	15	NA	NA	TRBJ1-1
CASSPLAGSTDTQYF	TRBV14	15	TRBD2	NA	TRBJ2-3
CASSQTSGHTDTQYF	TRBV18	15	NA	NA	TRBJ2-3
CASSLDGGKVVYEQYF	TRBV5-4	16	NA	once	TRBJ2-7
CAPKRREQFF	TRBV27	10	NA	NA	TRBJ2-1
CASSIGWYNEQFF	TRBV19	13	NA	NA	TRBJ2-1
CASSPDRGSYGYTF	TRBV6-4	14	TRBD1	NA	TRBJ1-2
CASSLGSQGYSYEQYF	TRBV5-1	16	NA	NA	TRBJ2-7
CASREVTGKGTSPLHF	TRBV2	16	NA	NA	TRBJ1-6
CASSAAPYNEQFF	TRBV9	13	NA	NA	TRBJ2-1
CASSLVGVSGEQYF	TRBV5-1	14	NA	NA	TRBJ2-7
CASSSTGTAGLTF	TRBV11-2	13	NA	NA	TRBJ2-6
CASSLTRGDTQYF	TRBV7-3	13	NA	NA	TRBJ2-3
CASSDPGQRKLFF	TRBV4-3	13	TRBD1	NA	TRBJ1-4
CASSRFGGTANTEAFF	TRBV28	16	NA	NA	TRBJ1-1
CATSRESPYEQYF	TRBV15	13	NA	NA	TRBJ2-7
CSVWDKGSYNEQFF	TRBV29-1	14	NA	NA	TRBJ2-1
CASSQGFQETQYF	TRBV4-1	13	NA	NA	TRBJ2-5
CASSSVAMNTEAFF	TRBV28	14	NA	NA	TRBJ1-1
CAWTPRERNGYTF	TRBV30	13	NA	NA	TRBJ1-2
CASSGFGTLGKLFF	TRBV5-6	14	NA	NA	TRBJ1-4
CASSSPRDSRNMGRSYEQYF	TRBV28	20	TRBD1	NA	TRBJ2-7
CASSRPGQNDGYTF	TRBV5-1	14	TRBD1	NA	TRBJ1-2
CASSLDPTGLAAYNEQFF	TRBV5-1	18	TRBD2	NA	TRBJ2-1
CASSDRTGGLTDTQYF	TRBV7-9	16	TRBD1	once	TRBJ2-3
CATSRRRDTQYF	TRBV15	12	NA	NA	TRBJ2-3
CASGLSGYEQYF	TRBV6-6	12	NA	NA	TRBJ2-7
CASSLRALQETQYF	TRBV19	14	NA	NA	TRBJ2-5
CASSRDSPLEAFF	TRBV19	13	NA	NA	TRBJ1-1
CASSAGTGSIGQPQHF	TRBV5-6	16	TRBD1	NA	TRBJ1-5
CASSFSGRRQETQYF	TRBV5-1	15	TRBD2	NA	TRBJ2-5
CASTRDSGKLFF	TRBV5-1	12	NA	NA	TRBJ1-4
CASSSRHLATNEKLFF	TRBV19	16	NA	NA	TRBJ1-4
CASSKGHNTGELFF	TRBV6-5	14	NA	once	TRBJ2-2
CASSAGTGTYNEQFF	TRBV9	15	TRBD1	NA	TRBJ2-1
CASIDTRYGYTF	TRBV19	12	NA	NA	TRBJ1-2
CASSLAGGSSGNTIYF	TRBV5-5	16	NA	NA	TRBJ1-3
CASSLESRGVGETQYF	TRBV5-1	16	NA	NA	TRBJ2-5
CASSSRKDRNGYTF	TRBV7-2	14	NA	NA	TRBJ1-2
CASSRTNTDTQYF	TRBV7-9	13	NA	NA	TRBJ2-3